This T cell receptor (beta chain) was documented in a study of sequential checkpoint blockade in melanoma. Study overall: DNA from more than 75 pretreatment tumor samples underwent TCRβ immunosequencing. Whole-study results and caveats: About 30 times likelier clinical benefit followed increased tumor T-cell fraction and clonality.

Repertoires were generated with immunoSEQ multiplex PCR, while TCRdb's copy carries only in-frame clones and drops some. Of 10,000 to 15,000 clones in the sample, around a fifth were seen once. The CDR3 consists of 15 residues. Germline loops: CDR1 LNHNV, CDR2 YYDKDF (reference sequence). The V end lost 0 bases, the J end lost 7 bases, and 13 bases lay between the germline ends. As concerns this clone: Its antigen remains unknown.

The treatment is: randomized to nivolumab then ipilimumab (arm A) or the reverse (arm B). Patients had received no earlier DNA-damaging chemotherapy. The chain couples TRBV15 to TRBJ2-1; D unresolved. The sequence was collected from a human donor with melanoma. Specimen: tumor tissue (inferred from file names), collected from a patient given nivolumab and ipilimumab in sequence. The CDR3 nucleotides read TGTGCCACCAGCAGAGATAACGGGCATTGGAATGAGCAGTTCTTC. Its translation is CATSRDNGHWNEQFF. The full variable domain, rest sourced from reference TRBV15 and TRBJ2-1, is DAMVIQNPRYQVTQFGKPVTLSCSQTLNHNVMYWYQQKSSQAPKLLFHYYDKDFNNEADTPDNFQSRRPNTSFCFLDIRSPGLGDTAMYLCATSRDNGHWNEQFFGPGTRLTVL.